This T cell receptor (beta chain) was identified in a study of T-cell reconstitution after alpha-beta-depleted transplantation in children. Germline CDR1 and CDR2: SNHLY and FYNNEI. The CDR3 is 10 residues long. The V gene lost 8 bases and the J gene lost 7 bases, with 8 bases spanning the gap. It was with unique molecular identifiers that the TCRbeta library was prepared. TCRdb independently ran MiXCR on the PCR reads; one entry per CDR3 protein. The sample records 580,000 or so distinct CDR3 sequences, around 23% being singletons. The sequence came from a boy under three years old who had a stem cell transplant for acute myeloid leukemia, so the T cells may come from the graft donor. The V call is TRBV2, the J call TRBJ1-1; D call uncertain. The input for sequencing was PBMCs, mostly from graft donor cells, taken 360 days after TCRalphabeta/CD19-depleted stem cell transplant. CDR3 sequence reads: CASEAGEAFF. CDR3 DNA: TGTGCCAGCGAGGCAGGTGAAGCTTTCTTT.